This passage covers 2 T cell receptor beta chains from one sample sequenced in a study of OX40 agonist ivuxolimab in advanced cancers. TCRdb keeps only in-frame clones here, not all; method: immunoSEQ multiplex PCR. The sample has 45,000 to 50,000 clones, about nine tenths seen once; the top ten hold under 10%. The starting material was CD4+ or CD8+ T cells sorted from blood, obtained in a trial of the OX40 agonist ivuxolimab. The receptors were sampled from an adult with an advanced solid tumor such as melanoma, head and neck, liver or kidney cancer.

In this sample, this clone turned up a few times. The chain has TRBV6-1 and TRBJ1-5, with D unresolved. Looked up from germline, CDR1 is MNHNS and CDR2 is SASEGT. Trimming removed 6 bases from V and 2 bases from J, with 5 bases in between. The CDR3 is 12 residues long. CDR3 region: CASRPRNQPQHF. CDR3 nucleotide sequence: TGTGCCAGCAGACCCCGCAATCAGCCCCAGCATTTT.

The genes are TRBV9 and TRBJ2-7, with 9 positions matching TRBD2. The junction had 10 bases not matched to a gene; V was cut back by 2 bases and J by 4 bases. Per germline, CDR1 SGDLS and CDR2 YYNGEE. The CDR3 spans 16 residues. CDR3 region: CASSVGTGTSRYEQYF. CDR3 DNA sequence: TGTGCCAGCAGCGTTGGAACCGGGACTAGCAGGTACGAGCAGTACTTC. Full variable domain (missing parts from reference TRBV9 and TRBJ2-7): DSGVTQTPKHLITATGQRVTLRCSPRSGDLSVYWYQQSLDQGLQFLIQYYNGEERAKGNILERFSAQQFPDLHSELNLSSLELGDSALYFCASSVGTGTSRYEQYFGPGTRLTVT.